The 19 T cell receptor beta chains below come from one sample, sequenced in a study of regulatory T cells in long-lasting Graves disease. Researchers made TCR beta libraries by using iRepertoire HTBI primers and running Arm-PCR on CDR3 regions. A single record per CDR3 protein comes from TCRdb applying MiXCR to the multiplex PCR reads. This table holds around 480,000 distinct CDR3 sequences, around 16% found once. Time point of the sample: newly diagnosed GD, antithyroid drugs for less than 3 months. Construction of the TCR library relied on RNA isolated from PBMCs. These same records also appear under a second study, on T cells in Graves' hyperthyroidism and ophthalmopathy.

This sample comprised peripheral blood mononuclear cells (PBMCs), obtained at new diagnosis, from a patient treated with antithyroid drugs. These receptors all come from a man aged 35-49 years with Graves disease.

This clonotype has just a few counts. The chain uses TRBV29-1 and TRBJ1-5; D is perhaps TRBD1 (5 bases). The CDR3 covers 14 residues. Germline V gives CDR1 SQVTM, CDR2 ANQGSEA. V gave up 5 bases and J gave up 6 bases, with 17 bases separating them. The CDR3 here is CSVMWGGRGQPQHF. In nucleotides, the CDR3 is TGCAGCGTTATGTGGGGGGGAAGAGGTCAGCCCCAGCATTTT.

The genes are TRBV7-9 and TRBJ1-4; D is uncertain. CDR1 is SEHNR, CDR2 FQNEAQ, per germline (reference sequence). Trimming stripped 5 bases from V and 7 bases from J, with 17 bases between. This CDR3 region has 15 residues. In DNA, the CDR3 is TGTGCCAGCAGCCACCTGGGAGAGCATCCTGAAAAACTGTTTTTT. It codes for CASSHLGEHPEKLFF.

This clonotype was seen repeatedly, ten times or more. V is TRBV20-1 and J is TRBJ2-7; 9 bases line up with TRBD2. Germline V lookup: CDR1 DFQATT, CDR2 SNEGSKA (reference sequence). The CDR3 has 13 amino acids. V lost 5 bases to trimming and J lost 5 bases; unmatched junction nucleotides: 7. CDR3 DNA sequence: TGCAGTGCTCGTGCGGGAGGGAGGGACGAGCAGTACTTC. Translating it yields CSARAGGRDEQYF.

In this sample, this clonotype turned up many times. The rearrangement links TRBV20-1 to TRBJ2-3; 7 bases match TRBD2. V lost 3 bases to trimming and J lost 2 bases; unmatched junction nucleotides: 8. The germline V gene encodes CDR1 DFQATT and CDR2 SNEGSKA (reference sequence). This CDR3 spans 15 amino acids. The CDR3 reads CSASYLAELTDTQYF. The CDR3 bases are TGCAGTGCTAGTTATCTAGCGGAACTCACAGATACGCAGTATTTT.

The chain links TRBV28 to TRBJ1-5, with D possibly matching TRBD1 (5 bases). The germline gives CDR1 MDHEN, CDR2 SYDVKM. The V gene lost 2 bases and the J gene lost 2 bases, with 19 bases spanning the gap. The CDR3 length is 18 residues. The CDR3 DNA reads TGTGCCAGCAGTTTAGGAGCAGGGAACCCCAAAGGCAATCAGCCCCAGCATTTT. It specifies CASSLGAGNPKGNQPQHF.

This clonotype was picked up a small number of times. The chain couples TRBV5-1 to TRBJ1-1; 10 bases agree with TRBD1. With 4 bases clipped from V and 1 base from J, the junction kept 13 bases outside the gene matches. This CDR3 comprises 18 residues. The germline V gene encodes CDR1 SGHRS and CDR2 YFSETQ. DNA of the CDR3: TGCGCCAGCAGCCTCAGTCCCGGGACAGGGGTCACGAACACTGAAGCTTTCTTT. Its protein is CASSLSPGTGVTNTEAFF.

This chain uses TRBV7-8 with TRBJ1-6, with a tentative D call TRBD1 (6 bases). Germline-derived CDR1 and CDR2 are SGHVS and FQNEAQ. This CDR3 comprises 15 residues. V was trimmed by 0 bases and J by 7 bases, leaving 10 bases between them. The CDR3 region is CASSLAGGPNSPLHF. The CDR3 DNA sequence: TGTGCCAGCAGCTTAGCCGGGGGGCCGAATTCACCCCTCCACTTT.

This sequence joins TRBV5-5 and TRBJ1-6, with 10 bases matching TRBD1. From germline, CDR1 is SGHKS and CDR2 YYEKEE (reference sequence). V was clipped by 4 bases and J by 10 bases; unmatched bases: 11. This CDR3 has 16 residues. Here the CDR3 DNA reads TGTGCCAGCAGCCAAGATTGGGGACAGGGGAACTCACCCCTCCACTTT. As protein: CASSQDWGQGNSPLHF.

The chain links TRBV5-6 to TRBJ2-7, with D maybe TRBD2 (7 bases). The V and J ends lost 0 bases and 2 bases respectively, with 9 bases between them. The CDR3 is 14 residues long. The V gene's germline CDR1 is SGHDT and CDR2 YYEEEE. CDR3 loop: CASSLEGGTYEQYF. CDR3 nucleotides: TGTGCCAGCAGCTTGGAGGGGGGGACCTACGAGCAGTACTTC.

This clonotype has ten or more counts. V is TRBV27 and J is TRBJ2-5, with 13 bases identical to TRBD2. In germline, CDR1 is MNHEY, CDR2 SMNVEV (reference sequence). V was pared by 5 bases and J by 2 bases, with 2 bases of the junction left unmatched. The CDR3 has 15 residues. The CDR3 DNA reads as TGTGCCAGCAGTAGGACTAGCGGGAGACAAGAGACCCAGTACTTC. Protein: CASSRTSGRQETQYF.

This chain links TRBV28 with TRBJ2-3, with a tentative D call TRBD2 (5 bases). From germline, CDR1 is MDHEN and CDR2 SYDVKM. V gave up 6 bases and J gave up 0 bases, with 16 bases separating them. This CDR3 has 16 amino acids. The CDR3 region is CASSAPGKRSTDTQYF. The CDR3, as DNA: TGTGCCAGCAGCGCCCCCGGGAAGCGGAGCACAGATACGCAGTATTTT.

The rearrangement joins TRBV19 to TRBJ2-1, with 7 bases that match TRBD2. Germline CDR1 is LNHDA and CDR2 is SQIVND (reference sequence). After removal of 3 bases from V and 9 bases from J, the junction contained 2 bases not matched to a gene. The CDR3 length is 12 residues. CDR3 bases: TGTGCCAGTAGTATCCCGGGGGGTGAGCAGTTCTTC. It translates to CASSIPGGEQFF.

This clonotype was seen at least ten times. The CDR3 region has the DNA TGTGCCAGCTCACGACAACAGGGGATCGACGAGCAGTACTTC. Encoded protein: CASSRQQGIDEQYF. The chain combines TRBV18 with TRBJ2-7; 7 nucleotides agree with TRBD1. Trimming removed 4 bases from V and 5 bases from J; junction bases left unmatched: 8. The CDR3 is made up of 14 amino acids. The germline gives CDR1 KGHSH, CDR2 LQKENI.

The CDR3 DNA follows: TGTGCCAGCAGCTTCCGCAGGAGGAGTTTGGGGGATGAGCAGTTCTTC. Its protein is CASSFRRRSLGDEQFF. V and J are TRBV11-2 and TRBJ2-1; tentatively, D is TRBD1 or TRBD2 (5 bases each). The germline V gene has CDR1 SGHAT and CDR2 FQNNGV. The V end lost 3 bases, the J end lost 8 bases, and 20 bases lay between the germline ends. There are 16 residues in the CDR3.

This clonotype was found once. Only one base separates this from a far larger clonotype, so it likely reflects a read error. The V and J genes are TRBV2 and TRBJ2-1; the D is unclear. This CDR3 has 15 residues. V was cut by 2 bases and J by 10 bases, with 18 bases left in between. Germline-derived CDR1 and CDR2 are SNHLY and FYNNEI. In DNA form, the CDR3 reads TGTGCCAGCAGTGAAAAGGGCACTCCCCTCCACGAGCAGTTCTTC. It encodes CASSEKGTPLHEQFF.

Only a few counts were recorded for this clonotype. The chain has TRBV30 and TRBJ1-4; tentatively, D is TRBD1 (6 bases). The CDR3 loop spans 13 amino acids. CDR1 is GTSNPN, CDR2 SVGIG, per germline (reference sequence). The ends were cut back, 1 base at V and 5 bases at J, with 8 bases in the middle. The CDR3 region has the DNA TGTGCCTGGAGTGGCCAGGGGAATGAAAAACTGTTTTTT. As protein: CAWSGQGNEKLFF.

This clonotype was found a few times. V and J are TRBV13 and TRBJ2-3; D call uncertain. CDR3 size: 15 residues. The germline V gene encodes CDR1 PRHDT and CDR2 FYEKMQ (reference sequence). The germline V and J ends were trimmed by 2 bases and 4 bases, with 13 bases remaining between them. In nucleotides, the CDR3 is TGTGCCAGCAGCTTAAGACTTGATTTCCCAGATACGCAGTATTTT. It encodes CASSLRLDFPDTQYF.

The V gene is TRBV20-1, the J gene TRBJ2-4; 8 nucleotides agree with TRBD1. The ends lost 5 bases at V and 5 bases at J; junction bases unmatched: 8. The CDR3 spans 14 residues. Germline-derived CDR1 and CDR2 are DFQATT and SNEGSKA (reference sequence). CDR3 sequence: CSAQSGTGENIQYF. The CDR3 DNA sequence: TGCAGTGCTCAATCCGGGACAGGAGAAAACATTCAGTACTTC.

The gene calls are TRBV6-1 and TRBJ1-1; D not resolved. There are 12 residues in the CDR3. V lost 8 bases, J lost 0 bases, and 7 bases lay in between. Per germline, CDR1 MNHNS and CDR2 SASEGT. The DNA of the CDR3 is TGTGCCAGCGGGCCCCTGAACACTGAAGCTTTCTTT. Translated: CASGPLNTEAFF.